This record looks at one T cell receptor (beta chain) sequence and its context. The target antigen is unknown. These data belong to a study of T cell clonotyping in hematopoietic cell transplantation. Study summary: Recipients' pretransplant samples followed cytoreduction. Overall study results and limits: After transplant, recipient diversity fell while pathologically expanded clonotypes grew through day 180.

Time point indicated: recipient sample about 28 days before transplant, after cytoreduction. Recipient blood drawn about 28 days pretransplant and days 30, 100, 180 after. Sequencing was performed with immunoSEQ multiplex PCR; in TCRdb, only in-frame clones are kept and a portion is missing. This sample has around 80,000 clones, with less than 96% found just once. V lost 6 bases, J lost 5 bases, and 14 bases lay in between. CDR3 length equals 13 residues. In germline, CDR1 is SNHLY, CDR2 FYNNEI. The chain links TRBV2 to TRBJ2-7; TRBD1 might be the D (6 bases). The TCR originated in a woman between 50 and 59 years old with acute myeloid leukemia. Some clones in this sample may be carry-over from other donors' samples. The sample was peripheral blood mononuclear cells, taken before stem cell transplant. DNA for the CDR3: TGTGCCAGCAGCCTGACAGGTATCAACGAGCAGTACTTC. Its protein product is CASSLTGINEQYF.